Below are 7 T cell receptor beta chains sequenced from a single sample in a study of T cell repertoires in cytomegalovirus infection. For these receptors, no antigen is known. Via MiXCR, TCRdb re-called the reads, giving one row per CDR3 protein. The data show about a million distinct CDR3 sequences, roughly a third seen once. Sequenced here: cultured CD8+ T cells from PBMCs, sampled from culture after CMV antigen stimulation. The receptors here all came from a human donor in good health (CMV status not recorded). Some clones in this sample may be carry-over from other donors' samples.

CDR3 bases: TGTGCTAGTGGTTTGGACGGGGGGGGCGGTAGGTTCAACTATGGCTACACCTTC. It yields the protein CASGLDGGGGRFNYGYTF. This chain links TRBV12-5 with TRBJ1-2; D is possibly TRBD1 (6 bases). V was trimmed by 1 base and J by 2 bases, leaving 20 bases between them. The length of the CDR3 is 18 residues. The V gene's germline CDR1 is LGHNT and CDR2 FRNRAP.

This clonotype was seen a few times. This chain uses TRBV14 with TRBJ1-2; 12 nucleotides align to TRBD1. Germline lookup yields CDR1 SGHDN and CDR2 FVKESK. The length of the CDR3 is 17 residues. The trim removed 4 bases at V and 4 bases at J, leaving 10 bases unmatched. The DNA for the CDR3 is TGTGCCAGCAGCCTTAGATGGGGGACAGGGGGCCTCTATGGCTACACCTTC. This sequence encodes CASSLRWGTGGLYGYTF.

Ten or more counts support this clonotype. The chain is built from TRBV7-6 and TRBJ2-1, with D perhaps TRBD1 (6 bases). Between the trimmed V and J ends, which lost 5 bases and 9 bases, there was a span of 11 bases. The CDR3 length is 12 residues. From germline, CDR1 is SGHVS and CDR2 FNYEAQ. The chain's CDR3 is CASSPSGVEQFF. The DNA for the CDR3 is TGTGCCAGCAGCCCCTCAGGGGTTGAGCAGTTCTTC. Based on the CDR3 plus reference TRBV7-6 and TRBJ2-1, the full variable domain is GAGVSQSPRYKVTKRGQDVALRCDPISGHVSLYWYRQALGQGPEFLTYFNYEAQQDKSGLPNDRFSAERPEGSISTLTIQRTEQRDSAMYRCASSPSGVEQFFGPGTRLTVL.

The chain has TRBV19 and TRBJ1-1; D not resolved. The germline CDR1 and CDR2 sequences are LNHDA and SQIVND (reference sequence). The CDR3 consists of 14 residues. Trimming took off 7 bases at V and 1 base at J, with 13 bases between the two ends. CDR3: CASTTLRTNTEAFF. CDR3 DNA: TGTGCCAGTACTACACTCCGAACGAACACTGAAGCTTTCTTT. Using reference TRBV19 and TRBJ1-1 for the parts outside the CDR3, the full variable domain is DGGITQSPKYLFRKEGQNVTLSCEQNLNHDAMYWYRQDPGQGLRLIYYSQIVNDFQKGDIAEGYSVSREKKESFPLTVTSAQKNPTAFYLCASTTLRTNTEAFFGQGTRLTVV.

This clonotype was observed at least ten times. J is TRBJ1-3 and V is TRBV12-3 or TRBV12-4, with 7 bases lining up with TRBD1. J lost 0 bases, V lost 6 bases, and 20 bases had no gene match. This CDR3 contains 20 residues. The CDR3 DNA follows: TGTGCCAGCAGCCCTAGTTCGCAGGGGGTTAGGATGGGCTCTGGAAACACCATATATTTT. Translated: CASSPSSQGVRMGSGNTIYF.

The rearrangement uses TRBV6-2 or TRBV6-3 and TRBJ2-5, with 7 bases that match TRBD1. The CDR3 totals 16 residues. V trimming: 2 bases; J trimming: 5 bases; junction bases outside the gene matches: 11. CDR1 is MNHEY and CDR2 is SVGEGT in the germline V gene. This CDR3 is CASSYDLHRGDETQYF. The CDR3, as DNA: TGTGCCAGCAGTTACGACCTTCACAGGGGCGATGAGACCCAGTACTTC.

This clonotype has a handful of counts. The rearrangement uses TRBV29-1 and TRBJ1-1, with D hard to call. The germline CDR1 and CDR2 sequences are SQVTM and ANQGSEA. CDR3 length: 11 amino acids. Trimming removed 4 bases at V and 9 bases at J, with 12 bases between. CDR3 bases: TGCAGCGTTGTTTTGTCATTCCAAGCTTTCTTT. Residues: CSVVLSFQAFF.